Below are 30 T cell receptor beta chains sequenced from a single sample in a study of identical twins. TCRdb redid the calling of the 5' RACE reads with MiXCR, one entry per CDR3 protein. The top ten clones hold approximately 0.48% of a sample with about 530,000 distinct CDR3 sequences, approximately 20% of them seen once. The same sample was also studied in work on yellow fever vaccine responses in identical twins.

The material sequenced was CD4+ T cells sorted from blood. Receptors originate from a woman between 18 and 29 years old in good health.

This chain joins TRBV20-1 and TRBJ2-7; no definite D call. In germline, CDR1 is DFQATT, CDR2 SNEGSKA (reference sequence). V dropped 4 bases and J dropped 2 bases, with 6 bases sitting between them. The CDR3 consists of 11 residues. DNA of the CDR3: TGCAGTGCTACCAGAGCCTACGAGCAGTACTTC. Translation gives CSATRAYEQYF.

This clonotype appeared a few times. The chain is built from TRBV6-2 or TRBV6-3 and TRBJ2-2; D gene ambiguous. V dropped 3 bases and J dropped 1 base, with 6 bases sitting between them. Germline CDR1 and CDR2: MNHEY and SVGEGT. The CDR3 runs 14 residues. CDR3 sequence (DNA): TGTGCCAGCAGTTATCCCCAGAACACCGGGGAGCTGTTTTTT. Translation: CASSYPQNTGELFF.

This chain links TRBV11-2 with TRBJ2-2; weak D call: TRBD1 (5 bases). Germline V gene lookup returns CDR1 SGHAT and CDR2 FQNNGV. The CDR3 has 16 residues. Trimming removed 1 base from V and 2 bases from J, with 11 bases in between. The CDR3 loop reads CASSLVLRANTGELFF. CDR3 DNA: TGTGCCAGCAGCTTAGTTCTCAGGGCAAACACCGGGGAGCTGTTTTTT.

The chain employs TRBV24-1 and TRBJ2-3, with 11 bases fitting TRBD1. Germline V gene lookup returns CDR1 KGHDR and CDR2 SFDVKD. Trimming cost V 4 bases and J 3 bases; bases outside gene matches: 5. The length of the CDR3 is 16 residues. CDR3 nucleotide sequence: TGTGCCACCAGTGACCGGACAGGGGGCACGACAGATACGCAGTATTTT. Amino acids: CATSDRTGGTTDTQYF.

The chain carries TRBV3-1 and TRBJ1-1; D might be TRBD1 (5 bases). The CDR3 has 16 residues. V gave up 0 bases and J gave up 1 base, with 12 bases separating them. CDR1 LGHDT and CDR2 YNNKEL come from the germline V gene (reference sequence). The CDR3 protein is CASSQEVGRTNTEAFF. DNA of the CDR3: TGTGCCAGCAGCCAAGAAGTGGGGCGGACGAACACTGAAGCTTTCTTT.

The CDR3 coding sequence is TGTGCCAGCTCCCCGGGACTAGCGGGTACTGGGACGCAGTATTTT. Protein product: CASSPGLAGTGTQYF. The chain uses TRBV18 and TRBJ2-3; 12 positions match TRBD2. CDR1 is KGHSH and CDR2 is LQKENI in the germline V gene. The junction had 10 bases not matched to a gene; V was cut back by 6 bases and J by 9 bases. The CDR3 totals 15 residues.

The chain is built from TRBV5-1 and TRBJ1-1; maybe TRBD1 (6 bases). Per the germline V gene, CDR1 is SGHRS and CDR2 is YFSETQ. Trimming shortened V by 5 bases and J by 1 base, and 18 bases separated the two germline ends. The length of the CDR3 is 16 residues. The CDR3 region is CASREGTFDPNTEAFF. The CDR3 DNA is TGCGCCAGCAGGGAGGGGACATTCGACCCGAACACTGAAGCTTTCTTT.

The chain combines TRBV5-1 with TRBJ1-1, with D possibly being TRBD1 (5 bases). The CDR3 is 15 amino acids. With 4 bases removed from V and 1 base from J, the gap between germline ends came to 14 bases. Germline loops: CDR1 SGHRS, CDR2 YFSETQ. CDR3 in amino acids: CASSAGGGKNTEAFF. The CDR3 DNA reads TGCGCCAGCAGCGCCGGTGGGGGAAAGAACACTGAAGCTTTCTTT.

J is TRBJ1-2 and V is TRBV3-1, with 8 bases matching TRBD1. V shed 0 bases and J 4 bases; nucleotides not matched to a gene: 7. This CDR3 region has 16 residues. Germline V CDR1 and CDR2: LGHDT, YNNKEL (reference sequence). CDR3 DNA: TGTGCCAGCAGCCAAGATCGGATCGGACAGGGCTATGGCTACACCTTC. This sequence encodes CASSQDRIGQGYGYTF.

This clonotype was seen only a few times. The chain has TRBV3-1 and TRBJ2-3, with 15 bases identical to TRBD2. Trimming removed 4 bases from V and 5 bases from J; junction bases left unmatched: 7. CDR1 and CDR2 from the germline V gene are LGHDT and YNNKEL (reference sequence). The CDR3 is 17 amino acids. The CDR3 region is CASSLWTSGGAGDTQYF. The CDR3 DNA reads as TGTGCCAGCAGCCTTTGGACTAGCGGGGGGGCTGGAGATACGCAGTATTTT.

V usage is TRBV6-1 and J usage is TRBJ1-2; D uncertain. Germline V lookup: CDR1 MNHNS, CDR2 SASEGT. Between the trimmed V and J ends, which lost 2 bases and 1 base, there was a span of 8 bases. CDR3 length equals 14 residues. The CDR3 DNA sequence: TGTGCCAGCAGTGAACTTGGTGATAACTATGGCTACACCTTC. Translating gives CASSELGDNYGYTF.

This clonotype was seen a handful of times. This chain links TRBV11-2 with TRBJ2-3; TRBD2 is a possible D gene (7 bases). Trimming removed 1 base from V and 5 bases from J, with 19 bases in between. This CDR3 region has 17 residues. Germline V CDR1 and CDR2: SGHAT, FQNNGV. The CDR3 sequence: CASSLALRGPGVDTQYF. The CDR3 DNA follows: TGTGCCAGCAGCTTAGCTTTGCGGGGGCCCGGGGTAGATACGCAGTATTTT. Full variable domain (remainder filled in from reference TRBV11-2 and TRBJ2-3): EAGVAQSPRYKIIEKRQSVAFWCNPISGHATLYWYQQILGQGPKLLIQFQNNGVVDDSQLPKDRFSAERLKGVDSTLKIQPAKLEDSAVYLCASSLALRGPGVDTQYFGPGTRLTVL.

This clonotype was picked up one time. V and J are TRBV20-1 and TRBJ2-3; TRBD2 aligns across 14 bases. After removal of 6 bases from V and 5 bases from J, the junction contained 13 bases not matched to a gene. The CDR3 consists of 17 residues. Germline V gives CDR1 DFQATT, CDR2 SNEGSKA (reference sequence). CDR3: CSAYDGTSGGSGDTQYF. CDR3 sequence (DNA): TGCAGTGCCTATGATGGGACTAGCGGGGGATCGGGAGATACGCAGTATTTT.

This clonotype was observed a handful of times. V usage is TRBV3-1 and J usage is TRBJ2-7; TRBD2 matches 8 bases. The V segment lost 0 bases and the J segment 6 bases; nucleotides outside the gene matches: 13. Germline lookup yields CDR1 LGHDT and CDR2 YNNKEL (reference sequence). The CDR3 spans 17 residues. The CDR3 DNA sequence: TGTGCCAGCAGCCAAGATTCTTCCGGGAGGGCCTATGGCGAGCAGTACTTC. Protein: CASSQDSSGRAYGEQYF.

This clonotype was detected a few times. V usage is TRBV10-3 and J usage is TRBJ2-6; D uncertain. The CDR3 loop spans 16 amino acids. Between the trimmed V and J ends, which lost 4 bases and 0 bases, there was a span of 10 bases. The germline CDR1 and CDR2 sequences are ENHRY and SYGVKD. CDR3 sequence reads: CAISARVDSGANVLTF. Here the CDR3 DNA reads TGTGCCATCAGTGCCCGGGTGGACTCTGGGGCCAACGTCCTGACTTTC.

The rearrangement uses TRBV13 and TRBJ2-7; 9 positions match TRBD1. CDR1 and CDR2 (germline): PRHDT, FYEKMQ (reference sequence). Trimming cost V 5 bases and J 1 base; bases outside gene matches: 9. The CDR3 runs to 16 residues. The CDR3: CASSSRQGEKSYEQYF. The DNA for the CDR3 is TGTGCCAGCAGCAGTCGACAGGGGGAAAAGTCCTACGAGCAGTACTTC.

This clonotype was seen only a few times. This chain joins TRBV29-1 and TRBJ2-1; the D is unclear. The CDR3 loop spans 12 amino acids. Germline V lookup: CDR1 SQVTM, CDR2 ANQGSEA. V gave up 3 bases and J gave up 4 bases, with 7 bases separating them. The DNA of the CDR3 is TGCAGCGTTGAGGTGGGTTACAATGAGCAGTTCTTC. Translating gives CSVEVGYNEQFF.

This clonotype was seen only a few times. The genes are TRBV7-9 and TRBJ1-1, with 9 bases aligning to TRBD1. V trimming: 5 bases; J trimming: 2 bases; junction bases outside the gene matches: 6. This CDR3 spans 15 amino acids. Germline V gene sequence: CDR1 SEHNR, CDR2 FQNEAQ (reference sequence). The CDR3 region has the DNA TGTGCCAGCAGCCAACAGGGGGCGTTCAACACTGAAGCTTTCTTT. Translation gives CASSQQGAFNTEAFF. The complete variable domain, with remaining parts taken from reference TRBV7-9 and TRBJ1-1, reads DTGVSQNPRHKITKRGQNVTFRCDPISEHNRLYWYRQTLGQGPEFLTYFQNEAQLEKSRLLSDRFSAERPKGSFSTLEIQRTEQGDSAMYLCASSQQGAFNTEAFFGQGTRLTVV.

The chain has TRBV6-5 and TRBJ2-1; D not resolved. The CDR3 contains 18 residues. Trimming took off 2 bases at V and 4 bases at J, with 21 bases between the two ends. CDR1 MNHEY and CDR2 SVGAGI come from the germline V gene. The CDR3 region is CASSYTRRQGTSYNEQFF. CDR3 sequence (DNA): TGTGCCAGCAGTTACACCCGTCGACAAGGCACCTCTTACAATGAGCAGTTCTTC.

V gene TRBV12-3 or TRBV12-4 combines with J gene TRBJ2-2; 11 positions match TRBD2. The CDR3 runs 18 residues. J lost 0 bases, V lost 7 bases, and 10 bases had no gene match. The CDR3 protein is CASTPPLAGGTNTGELFF. Written as DNA, the CDR3 is TGTGCCAGCACCCCCCCGCTAGCGGGAGGTACGAACACCGGGGAGCTGTTTTTT.

This rearrangement joins TRBV7-9 to TRBJ2-7; D is possibly TRBD2 (6 bases). Between the trimmed V and J ends, which lost 0 bases and 2 bases, there was a span of 11 bases. The germline CDR1 and CDR2 sequences are SEHNR and FQNEAQ (reference sequence). The CDR3 is 15 residues long. CDR3 protein: CASSLALGLPYEQYV. CDR3 nucleotides: TGTGCCAGCAGCTTAGCGTTGGGACTTCCCTACGAGCAGTACGTC.

This clonotype showed up just a few times. The chain carries TRBV6-1 and TRBJ1-1, with TRBD1 matching 7 bases. Germline CDR1 and CDR2: MNHNS and SASEGT. Trimming cost V 4 bases and J 4 bases; bases outside gene matches: 3. The CDR3 sequence is 13 residues long. The CDR3 protein is CASSGQGVTEAFF. The CDR3 DNA is TGTGCCAGCAGTGGGCAGGGGGTCACTGAAGCTTTCTTT.

This clonotype was detected only a few times. The gene calls are TRBV29-1 and TRBJ1-1; 8 bases line up with TRBD1. The CDR3 is 12 amino acids. Germline-derived CDR1 and CDR2 are SQVTM and ANQGSEA. V lost 7 bases to trimming and J lost 1 base; unmatched junction nucleotides: 2. CDR3 amino acids: CSGGTGNTEAFF. In nucleotides, the CDR3 is TGCAGCGGGGGGACAGGGAACACTGAAGCTTTCTTT.

The chain is built from TRBV7-8 and TRBJ1-1; TRBD1 agrees at 8 bases. The V gene's germline CDR1 is SGHVS and CDR2 FQNEAQ. V shed 5 bases and J 6 bases; nucleotides not matched to a gene: 11. The CDR3 spans 15 residues. CDR3 DNA: TGTGCCAGCAGCCCTATGGGTCAGGGGGCGGCTGAAGCTTTCTTT. Its protein is CASSPMGQGAAEAFF.

This clonotype was counted many times. This chain links TRBV29-1 with TRBJ2-3; 7 positions match TRBD1. Germline trimming cut 4 bases from V and 1 base from J; bases unmatched to any gene: 8. Looked up from germline, CDR1 is SQVTM and CDR2 is ANQGSEA. CDR3 length equals 15 residues. This CDR3 is CSVGPTGARTDTQYF. In nucleotides, the CDR3 is TGCAGCGTTGGCCCCACAGGGGCCCGCACAGATACGCAGTATTTT.

J is TRBJ2-5 and V is TRBV7-7; D is undetermined. The CDR3 covers 14 residues. V lost 4 bases to trimming and J lost 5 bases, with 14 bases between them. CDR1 and CDR2 from the germline V gene are SSHAT and FNYEAQ (reference sequence). CDR3: CASSSGPVQETQYF. The CDR3 DNA reads TGTGCCAGCAGCTCCGGACCGGTCCAGGAGACCCAGTACTTC.

The chain recombines TRBV20-1 with TRBJ1-5; D is unclear. V dropped 5 bases and J dropped 7 bases, with 15 bases sitting between them. This CDR3 spans 13 amino acids. CDR1 is DFQATT and CDR2 is SNEGSKA in the germline V gene (reference sequence). CDR3: CSAVRSEVQPQHF. DNA for the CDR3: TGCAGTGCTGTCCGAAGTGAGGTGCAGCCCCAGCATTTT.

The V and J genes are TRBV9 and TRBJ2-7; D unclear. CDR1 and CDR2 (germline): SGDLS, YYNGEE. Trimming removed 0 bases at V and 3 bases at J, with 4 bases between. This CDR3 spans 12 amino acids. The DNA for the CDR3 is TGTGCCAGCAGCGTAGCGTACTACGAGCAGTACTTC. The encoded protein is CASSVAYYEQYF.

The chain is built from TRBV18 and TRBJ2-5; tentatively, D is TRBD1 (6 bases). V lost 5 bases, J lost 1 base, and 11 bases lay in between. Germline CDR1 and CDR2: KGHSH and LQKENI. The CDR3 is 14 residues long. In nucleotides, the CDR3 is TGTGCCAGCTCAACACAGGGTATCCAAGAGACCCAGTACTTC. Translation: CASSTQGIQETQYF.

CDR3 amino acids: CSATGNQGDYWGEQYV. The CDR3 coding sequence is TGCAGTGCTACTGGTAATCAGGGGGACTATTGGGGCGAGCAGTACGTC. The chain recombines TRBV20-1 with TRBJ2-7; either TRBD1 or TRBD2 may supply D (7 bases each). Between the trimmed V and J ends, which lost 4 bases and 6 bases, there was a span of 25 bases. CDR3 size: 16 residues. Looked up from germline, CDR1 is DFQATT and CDR2 is SNEGSKA (reference sequence).